These T cell receptor beta chains were read from a single sample in a study of blood T cell repertoires in COVID-19. Using immunoSEQ multiplex PCR, the repertoire was profiled, and TCRdb retains in-frame clones only, with some absent. The sample consists of about 190,000 clones, about nine tenths of them appearing once. Specimen: peripheral blood. The receptors were gathered from a man aged 35 to 55 with acute or convalescent COVID-19. CDR3s include the opening cysteine and the closing phenylalanine or tryptophan. D genes are given only for firm matches. Clone size appears in some rows only: once, few, many, or a class for an expanded clone.

D gene	clone size	V gene	J gene	CDR3 protein	CDR3 DNA
NA	few	TRBV30	TRBJ1-5	CAWSRSTALNNQPQHF	TGTGCCTGGAGTCGATCGACAGCCTTGAACAATCAGCCCCAGCATTTT
NA	NA	TRBV6-2/TRBV6-3	TRBJ1-6	CASSYTGESGSPLHF	TGTGCCAGCAGTTACACGGGGGAGTCCGGTTCACCCCTCCACTTT
NA	NA	TRBV12-2	TRBJ1-2	CASRFSLGQASNYGYTF	TGTGCAAGTCGCTTTTCGTTGGGGCAGGCTTCTAACTATGGCTACACCTTC
NA	NA	TRBV6-1	TRBJ2-7	CASSEDRSPSYEQYF	TGTGCCAGCAGTGAAGACAGGAGCCCCTCCTACGAGCAGTACTTC
TRBD2	NA	TRBV7-8	TRBJ2-2	CASSLGERGGNTGELFF	TGTGCCAGCAGCTTAGGGGAGCGGGGGGGAAACACCGGGGAGCTGTTTTTT
TRBD2	NA	TRBV27	TRBJ2-2	CASRVAGGLTGELFF	TGTGCCAGCAGAGTAGCGGGGGGGCTTACCGGGGAGCTGTTTTTT
NA	NA	TRBV5-1	TRBJ2-1	CASSLAQGQGAYNEQFF	TGCGCCAGCAGCTTGGCCCAGGGGCAGGGAGCCTACAATGAGCAGTTCTTC
NA	NA	TRBV6-4	TRBJ1-2	CASSSRDYGYTF	TGTGCCAGCAGTAGCAGGGACTATGGCTACACCTTC
TRBD1	NA	TRBV4-1	TRBJ2-2	CASSQQTGAGTGELFF	TGCGCCAGCAGCCAACAGACAGGGGCGGGCACCGGGGAGCTGTTTTTT
NA	NA	TRBV18	TRBJ1-2	CASSPTRQERGYGYTF	TGTGCCAGCTCACCAACTAGACAGGAACGCGGCTATGGCTACACCTTC
NA	NA	TRBV12-5	TRBJ2-3	CASGLALFPDTQYF	TGTGCTAGTGGCCTAGCCCTCTTTCCAGATACGCAGTATTTT
NA	few	TRBV2	TRBJ1-5	CASSRQVVMEPQHF	TGTGCCAGCAGTCGACAGGTGGTCATGGAGCCCCAGCATTTT
TRBD1	NA	TRBV28	TRBJ2-7	CASSSTGDEQYF	TGTGCCAGCAGTTCAACAGGGGACGAGCAGTACTTC
NA	NA	TRBV10-2	TRBJ2-3	CASSSPNPGGLRGTDTQYF	TGCGCCAGCAGTTCCCCGAATCCGGGGGGCCTACGGGGCACAGATACGCAGTATTTT
TRBD2	NA	TRBV2	TRBJ2-3	CASGGDLVPDTQYF	TGTGCCAGCGGGGGGGACTTGGTTCCAGATACGCAGTATTTT
NA	NA	TRBV5-1	TRBJ1-1	CASKDQGTNTEAFF	TGCGCCAGCAAAGATCAGGGTACGAACACTGAAGCTTTCTTT
TRBD1	NA	TRBV7-9	TRBJ2-3	CAAPGQSVGTDTQYF	TGTGCCGCCCCGGGACAGAGTGTTGGCACAGATACGCAGTATTTT
TRBD2	NA	TRBV5-1	TRBJ2-3	CASSLDYLAGGPNPSYDTQYF	TGCGCCAGCAGCTTGGACTATCTAGCGGGGGGGCCGAATCCCTCCTACGATACGCAGTATTTT
NA	NA	TRBV6-5	TRBJ1-4	CASRKRSSEKLFF	TGTGCCAGCAGGAAAAGATCGAGTGAAAAACTGTTTTTT
NA	NA	TRBV5-1	TRBJ1-6	CASSLGQGNSPLHF	TGCGCCAGCAGCTTGGGGCAGGGTAATTCACCCCTCCACTTT
NA	once	TRBV15	TRBJ1-4	CATTETGTTNEKLFF	TGTGCCACCACCGAGACCGGGACAACTAATGAAAAACTGTTTTTT
TRBD1	NA	TRBV2	TRBJ1-2	CASSDPRTGVFDTNYGYTF	TGTGCCAGCAGTGACCCCCGGACAGGGGTTTTTGATACTAACTATGGCTACACCTTC
NA	NA	TRBV2	TRBJ1-1	CASSITGTADTEAFF	TGTGCCAGCAGTATTACCGGTACAGCGGACACTGAAGCTTTCTTT
TRBD1	few	TRBV5-1	TRBJ1-1	CASSLGGTENTEAFF	TGCGCCAGCAGCTTGGGAGGGACAGAGAACACTGAAGCTTTCTTT
NA	NA	TRBV5-4	TRBJ1-1	CASSLGQGHTEAFF	TGTGCCAGCAGCTTGGGGCAGGGGCACACTGAAGCTTTCTTT
NA	NA	TRBV2	TRBJ1-1	CASSERNGGTEAFF	TGTGCCAGCAGTGAAAGGAATGGCGGGACTGAAGCTTTCTTT
TRBD1	NA	TRBV6-5	TRBJ1-2	CASSRPGTGTDGYTF	TGTGCCAGCAGCCGTCCCGGGACAGGGACCGATGGCTACACCTTC
NA	NA	TRBV30	TRBJ2-7	CAWNVGGYEQYF	TGTGCCTGGAACGTAGGGGGCTACGAGCAGTACTTC
NA	NA	TRBV29-1	TRBJ1-1	CSARQSNTEAFF	TGCAGCGCCAGACAGAGTAACACTGAAGCTTTCTTT
NA	NA	TRBV5-1	TRBJ2-1	CASSQGLASSYNEQFF	TGCGCCAGCAGCCAGGGCCTGGCCAGCTCCTACAATGAGCAGTTCTTC
NA	NA	TRBV30	TRBJ2-5	CAWSVGRETQYF	TGTGCCTGGAGTGTCGGGAGAGAGACCCAGTACTTC
TRBD2	NA	TRBV11-2	TRBJ2-5	CASSRSRRGGPAETQYF	TGTGCCAGCAGCCGAAGCCGACGGGGGGGCCCGGCGGAGACCCAGTACTTC
NA	NA	TRBV5-1	TRBJ1-2	CASSLAADPYGYTF	TGCGCCAGCAGCTTGGCCGCGGATCCCTATGGCTACACCTTC
TRBD2	NA	TRBV7-8	TRBJ2-3	CASSLVEAGGTDTQYF	TGTGCCAGCAGCTTAGTGGAAGCGGGGGGCACAGATACGCAGTATTTT
TRBD1	NA	TRBV5-1	TRBJ1-2	CASSSDAGGDGYTF	TGCGCCAGCAGCTCCGATGCAGGGGGAGATGGCTACACCTTC
NA	NA	TRBV5-1	TRBJ1-1	CASVRGAPSFNEAFF	TGCGCCAGCGTGCGTGGTGCTCCGAGCTTTAATGAAGCTTTCTTT
NA	few	TRBV7-8	TRBJ2-5	CASSPPPFREETQYF	TGTGCCAGCAGCCCGCCGCCCTTTCGGGAAGAGACCCAGTACTTC
NA	NA	TRBV6-1	TRBJ1-5	CASSEDRSRQPQHF	TGTGCCAGCAGTGAGGACAGATCCCGCCAGCCCCAGCATTTT
TRBD2	NA	TRBV6-2/TRBV6-3	TRBJ2-2	CASSGPGLAGPGELFF	TGTGCCAGCAGTGGCCCCGGACTAGCGGGGCCCGGGGAGCTGTTTTTT
NA	NA	TRBV18	TRBJ2-7	CASSLLQDTYEQYF	TGTGCCAGCTCACTGTTACAGGATACCTACGAGCAGTACTTC
TRBD1	NA	TRBV10-3	TRBJ1-6	CAIRDRATNSPLHF	TGTGCCATCAGGGACAGGGCAACCAATTCACCCCTCCACTTT
TRBD1	NA	TRBV2	TRBJ1-2	CASTPSPDRAFNYGYTF	TGTGCCAGCACCCCAAGCCCGGACAGGGCCTTTAACTATGGCTACACCTTC
NA	NA	TRBV30	TRBJ1-5	CAWSVQINQPQHF	TGTGCCTGGAGTGTACAGATCAATCAGCCCCAGCATTTT
TRBD2	few	TRBV28	TRBJ2-7	CASSFRGGRGGYYEQYF	TGTGCCAGCAGTTTCCGTGGGGGAAGGGGAGGGTACTACGAGCAGTACTTC
TRBD2	NA	TRBV7-2	TRBJ2-2	CASSLRLAGVGELFF	TGTGCCAGCAGCCTTCGACTAGCGGGGGTCGGGGAGCTGTTTTTT
NA	NA	TRBV4-2	TRBJ1-2	CASSQKDNSNYGYTF	TGTGCCAGCAGCCAGAAGGACAACTCTAACTATGGCTACACCTTC
TRBD1	NA	TRBV10-3	TRBJ1-2	CAIRTGSGYTF	TGTGCCATCAGGACAGGGTCTGGCTACACCTTC
TRBD1	NA	TRBV5-6	TRBJ1-2	CASSYRTGVGYTF	TGTGCCAGCAGCTACCGGACAGGGGTCGGCTACACCTTC
NA	NA	TRBV29-1	TRBJ2-2	CSVGQTNTGELFF	TGCAGCGTTGGACAGACTAACACCGGGGAGCTGTTTTTT
NA	NA	TRBV4-1	TRBJ2-1	CASSQEGVRRNEQFF	TGCGCCAGCAGCCAAGAAGGGGTTAGAAGGAATGAGCAGTTCTTC
TRBD1	NA	TRBV5-1	TRBJ1-5	CASSPGQGVQPQHF	TGCGCCAGCAGCCCGGGACAGGGGGTTCAGCCCCAGCATTTT
TRBD1	once	TRBV28	TRBJ2-3	CASSGPRARGQDTQYF	TGTGCCAGCAGTGGGCCCCGGGCCAGGGGGCAAGATACGCAGTATTTT
TRBD2	NA	TRBV7-2	TRBJ2-2	CASTSPETSGGEGTGELFF	TGTGCCAGCACCTCTCCGGAGACTAGCGGGGGGGAGGGCACCGGGGAGCTGTTTTTT
TRBD1	NA	TRBV13	TRBJ1-1	CASSTSGTGGLNTEAFF	TGTGCCAGCAGCACGTCCGGGACAGGGGGATTGAACACTGAAGCTTTCTTT
NA	few	TRBV5-1	TRBJ1-1	CASSLDSLNTEAFF	TGCGCCAGCAGCTTGGACAGCCTGAACACTGAAGCTTTCTTT